This is a list of T cell receptor beta chains from one sample in a study of response to subunit inactivated influenza vaccine. TCRdb redid the calling of the RT-PCR reads with MiXCR, one entry per CDR3 protein. Of approximately 310,000 distinct CDR3 sequences listed, roughly a fifth were seen once; the top ten hold 9.5% to 13%. Sequences were derived from PBMCs from blood, sampled 21 months after vaccination. The origin of the receptors is a man aged 50 to 69 who received an inactivated influenza vaccine. CDR3s include the opening cysteine and the closing phenylalanine or tryptophan. The D gene is left open where the match is weak.

d_gene: -; v_gene: TRBV28; CDR3aa: CASTMGGFGDTEAFF
d_gene: TRBD2; v_gene: TRBV4-1; CDR3aa: CASSQDEAGGPGTQYF
d_gene: -; v_gene: TRBV5-1; CDR3aa: CASSPEGTDTQYF
d_gene: -; v_gene: TRBV29-1; CDR3aa: CSVEPLLYGYTF
d_gene: TRBD2; v_gene: TRBV5-4; CDR3aa: CASSTKAGGSVGELFF
d_gene: -; v_gene: TRBV5-8; CDR3aa: CASSIPTGDTGELFF
d_gene: -; v_gene: TRBV16; CDR3aa: CASSQNPGGNTEAFF
d_gene: -; v_gene: TRBV18; CDR3aa: CASSPRREAYNEQFF
d_gene: -; v_gene: TRBV11-2; CDR3aa: CASSRQETGELFF
d_gene: -; v_gene: TRBV29-1; CDR3aa: CSVEYVAEQFF
d_gene: TRBD2; v_gene: TRBV7-8; CDR3aa: CASRPTSGVTDTQYF
d_gene: -; v_gene: TRBV7-8; CDR3aa: CASSLWGTEQYF
d_gene: -; v_gene: TRBV6-5; CDR3aa: CASSWGGGNAGELFF
d_gene: -; v_gene: TRBV29-1; CDR3aa: CSGLGTYREAFF
d_gene: -; v_gene: TRBV9; CDR3aa: CASSVAGISNQPQHF
d_gene: -; v_gene: TRBV5-4; CDR3aa: CASSLAGLGYNEQFF
d_gene: -; v_gene: TRBV20-1; CDR3aa: CSARVPSLTQETQYF
d_gene: -; v_gene: TRBV10-3; CDR3aa: CAISDRGKTGRYYEQYF
d_gene: -; v_gene: TRBV6-2/TRBV6-3; CDR3aa: CASSYANQPQHF
d_gene: TRBD1; v_gene: TRBV12-3/TRBV12-4; CDR3aa: CASSSARGGVGTEAFF
d_gene: TRBD1; v_gene: TRBV7-3; CDR3aa: CASSQRQGNIQYF
d_gene: -; v_gene: TRBV20-1; CDR3aa: CSARGSTDNYGYTF
d_gene: TRBD1; v_gene: TRBV27; CDR3aa: CASSLGAGGNGYTF
d_gene: -; v_gene: TRBV11-3; CDR3aa: CASSLDGGIYNEQFF
d_gene: -; v_gene: TRBV27; CDR3aa: CASTLLSTNYGYTF
d_gene: TRBD1; v_gene: TRBV13; CDR3aa: CASSWGQGGLGETQYF
d_gene: -; v_gene: TRBV12-3/TRBV12-4; CDR3aa: CASSFRGEEGTEAFF
d_gene: -; v_gene: TRBV5-1; CDR3aa: CASSLVGANTEAFF
d_gene: -; v_gene: TRBV7-9; CDR3aa: CASSLSPSNIQYF
d_gene: TRBD1; v_gene: TRBV6-5; CDR3aa: CASSYTGGSYGYTF
d_gene: TRBD2; v_gene: TRBV3-1; CDR3aa: CASSFPSGRARSEQFF
d_gene: -; v_gene: TRBV4-3; CDR3aa: CASSQEGWSYNEQFF
d_gene: TRBD1; v_gene: TRBV20-1; CDR3aa: CSARVRVGTGYEKLFF
d_gene: -; v_gene: TRBV2; CDR3aa: CASSERISHTEAFF
d_gene: -; v_gene: TRBV2; CDR3aa: CASSGQGGNEQFF
d_gene: -; v_gene: TRBV28; CDR3aa: CASLGRGYTF
d_gene: -; v_gene: TRBV12-3/TRBV12-4; CDR3aa: CASSWTDNQPQHF
d_gene: TRBD1; v_gene: TRBV2; CDR3aa: CASSGDSQETQYF
d_gene: -; v_gene: TRBV20-1; CDR3aa: CSAEVEGGEKLFF
d_gene: -; v_gene: TRBV30; CDR3aa: CAWSRGATSNTGELFF
d_gene: -; v_gene: TRBV20-1; CDR3aa: CSARDPGQTIYNEQFF
d_gene: -; v_gene: TRBV20-1; CDR3aa: CSARGTFGNTIYF
d_gene: -; v_gene: TRBV7-9; CDR3aa: CASSTTGSGYTF
d_gene: -; v_gene: TRBV12-3/TRBV12-4; CDR3aa: CASSFSNGGGELFF
d_gene: -; v_gene: TRBV7-9; CDR3aa: CASSLWGVPLEQYF
d_gene: TRBD1; v_gene: TRBV28; CDR3aa: CASTVPGLQGKLNTEAFF
d_gene: TRBD2; v_gene: TRBV5-6; CDR3aa: CASSLGAGGSYNEQFF
d_gene: -; v_gene: TRBV2; CDR3aa: CASSDELNQPQHF
d_gene: TRBD1; v_gene: TRBV24-1; CDR3aa: CATSDFPGQASTDTQYF
d_gene: -; v_gene: TRBV11-2; CDR3aa: CASSLEPRARGEQYF
d_gene: -; v_gene: TRBV28; CDR3aa: CASSQGATGELFF
d_gene: -; v_gene: TRBV21-1; CDR3aa: CASSRACGTIKTDTQYF
d_gene: TRBD2; v_gene: TRBV5-1; CDR3aa: CASSPEGGVTDTQYF
d_gene: -; v_gene: TRBV3-1; CDR3aa: CASSQDHAPNSPLHF